A selection of T cell receptor beta chains follows, all from one sample in a study of T-cell memory formation after mild COVID-19. MiXCR was run by TCRdb on the 5' RACE reads, yielding one entry per CDR3 protein. The sample consists of fewer than 40,000 distinct CDR3 sequences, roughly 10% of them appearing once. The sample taken for sequencing was PBMCs or a T cell subset sorted from them (not recorded which). The receptors come from a man aged 18-30 years who had mild COVID-19 (a few samples of this study predate the infection). Cell type and time point are not known. CDR3s include the opening cysteine and the closing phenylalanine or tryptophan. Each record gives: CDR3 protein, J gene, V gene.

CDR3aa: CASSVGGGDGYTF
j_gene: TRBJ1-2
v_gene: TRBV9

CDR3aa: CASSPRDRGHLDADTQYF
j_gene: TRBJ2-3
v_gene: TRBV3-1

CDR3aa: CASSQRGQSTDTQYF
j_gene: TRBJ2-3
v_gene: TRBV18

CDR3aa: CASSLGRRLYF
j_gene: TRBJ2-3
v_gene: TRBV11-2

CDR3aa: CASRWDREGSGMNTEAFF
j_gene: TRBJ1-1
v_gene: TRBV7-7

CDR3aa: CSARNRDTHQPQHF
j_gene: TRBJ1-5
v_gene: TRBV20-1

CDR3aa: CASSSRATGGDRGCTF
j_gene: TRBJ1-2
v_gene: TRBV7-2

CDR3aa: CASSSWTLTDTQYF
j_gene: TRBJ2-3
v_gene: TRBV7-6

CDR3aa: CASSPGRQANYGYTF
j_gene: TRBJ1-2
v_gene: TRBV12-3/TRBV12-4

CDR3aa: CASSLTAATRARDTEAFF
j_gene: TRBJ1-1
v_gene: TRBV12-3/TRBV12-4

CDR3aa: CASSQDPGAPYNEQFF
j_gene: TRBJ2-1
v_gene: TRBV4-2

CDR3aa: CASSAYPTGQVNMNTEAFF
j_gene: TRBJ1-1
v_gene: TRBV9

CDR3aa: CASSLVRLAGTETQYF
j_gene: TRBJ2-5
v_gene: TRBV7-8

CDR3aa: CASSLAGFSYEQYF
j_gene: TRBJ2-7
v_gene: TRBV7-9

CDR3aa: CASSSPESYNEQFF
j_gene: TRBJ2-1
v_gene: TRBV7-9

CDR3aa: CASSPSQGASQEKLFF
j_gene: TRBJ1-4
v_gene: TRBV7-6

CDR3aa: CASSFTHSTDTQYF
j_gene: TRBJ2-3
v_gene: TRBV5-1

CDR3aa: CASSQELAGEGNEQFF
j_gene: TRBJ2-1
v_gene: TRBV4-3

CDR3aa: CASSLGDSSGETQYF
j_gene: TRBJ2-5
v_gene: TRBV5-1

CDR3aa: CSGLAGGLAYEQYF
j_gene: TRBJ2-7
v_gene: TRBV20-1

CDR3aa: CASSYVGETQYF
j_gene: TRBJ2-5
v_gene: TRBV6-2/TRBV6-3

CDR3aa: CATSDGDSRHNEQFF
j_gene: TRBJ2-1
v_gene: TRBV24-1

CDR3aa: CAWSEVRRSTDTQYF
j_gene: TRBJ2-3
v_gene: TRBV30

CDR3aa: CATRDRQDSNQPQHF
j_gene: TRBJ1-5
v_gene: TRBV15

CDR3aa: CASSLEPGYSYEQYF
j_gene: TRBJ2-7
v_gene: TRBV5-1

CDR3aa: CASSYSSPGQGYGYTF
j_gene: TRBJ1-2
v_gene: TRBV6-6

CDR3aa: CASSPRDRATNEKLFF
j_gene: TRBJ1-4
v_gene: TRBV4-1

CDR3aa: CATSAGASGQPQHF
j_gene: TRBJ1-5
v_gene: TRBV24-1